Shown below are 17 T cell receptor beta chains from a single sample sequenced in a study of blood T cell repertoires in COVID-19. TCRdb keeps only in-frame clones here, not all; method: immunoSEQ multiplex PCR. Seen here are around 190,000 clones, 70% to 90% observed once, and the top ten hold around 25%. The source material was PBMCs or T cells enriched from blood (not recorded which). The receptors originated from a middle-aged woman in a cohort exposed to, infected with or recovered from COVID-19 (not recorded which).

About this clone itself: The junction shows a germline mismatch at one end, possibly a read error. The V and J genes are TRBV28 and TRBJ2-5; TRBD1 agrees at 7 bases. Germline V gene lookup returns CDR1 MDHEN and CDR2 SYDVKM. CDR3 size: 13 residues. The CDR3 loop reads CAISSGQVETQYF. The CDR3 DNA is TGTGCCATCAGTTCCGGACAGGTAGAGACCCAGTACTTC.

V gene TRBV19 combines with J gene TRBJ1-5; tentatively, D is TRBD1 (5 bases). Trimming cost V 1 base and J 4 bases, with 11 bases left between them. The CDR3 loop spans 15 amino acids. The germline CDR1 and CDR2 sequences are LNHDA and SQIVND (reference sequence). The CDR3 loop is CASSIVKSGNQPQHF. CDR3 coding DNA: TGTGCCAGTAGTATAGTCAAGTCAGGGAATCAGCCCCAGCATTTT. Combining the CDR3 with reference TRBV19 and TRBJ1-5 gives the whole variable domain DGGITQSPKYLFRKEGQNVTLSCEQNLNHDAMYWYRQDPGQGLRLIYYSQIVNDFQKGDIAEGYSVSREKKESFPLTVTSAQKNPTAFYLCASSIVKSGNQPQHFGDGTRLSIL.

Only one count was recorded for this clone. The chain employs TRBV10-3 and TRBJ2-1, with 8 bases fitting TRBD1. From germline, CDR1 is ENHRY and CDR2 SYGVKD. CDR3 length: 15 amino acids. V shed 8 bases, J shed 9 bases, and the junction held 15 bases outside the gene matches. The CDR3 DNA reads TGTGCCATCGCTAGGCAGGGGGCAAGTGTTTCTGAGCAGTTCTTC. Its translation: CAIARQGASVSEQFF.

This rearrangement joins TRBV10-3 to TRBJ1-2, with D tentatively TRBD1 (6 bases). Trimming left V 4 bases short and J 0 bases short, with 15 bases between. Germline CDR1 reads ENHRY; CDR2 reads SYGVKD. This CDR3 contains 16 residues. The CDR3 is CAISVGGAGANYGYTF. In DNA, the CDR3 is TGTGCCATCAGTGTAGGGGGGGCTGGAGCTAACTATGGCTACACCTTC.

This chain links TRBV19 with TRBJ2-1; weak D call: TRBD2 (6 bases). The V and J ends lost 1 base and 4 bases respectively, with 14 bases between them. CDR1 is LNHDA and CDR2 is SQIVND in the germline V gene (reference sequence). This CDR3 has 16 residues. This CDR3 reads CASSIVLRREYNEQFF. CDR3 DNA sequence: TGTGCCAGTAGTATAGTCCTCAGGAGGGAGTACAATGAGCAGTTCTTC.

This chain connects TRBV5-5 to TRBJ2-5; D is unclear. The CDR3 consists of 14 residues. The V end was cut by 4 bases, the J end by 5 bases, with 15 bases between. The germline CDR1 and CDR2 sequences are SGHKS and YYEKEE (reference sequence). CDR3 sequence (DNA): TGTGCCAGCAGCCTACCAAGAGTATTGGAGACCCAGTACTTC. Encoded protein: CASSLPRVLETQYF. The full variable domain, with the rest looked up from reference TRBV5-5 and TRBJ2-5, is DAGVTQSPTHLIKTRGQQVTLRCSPISGHKSVSWYQQVLGQGPQFIFQYYEKEERGRGNFPDRFSARQFPNYSSELNVNALLLGDSALYLCASSLPRVLETQYFGPGTRLLVL.

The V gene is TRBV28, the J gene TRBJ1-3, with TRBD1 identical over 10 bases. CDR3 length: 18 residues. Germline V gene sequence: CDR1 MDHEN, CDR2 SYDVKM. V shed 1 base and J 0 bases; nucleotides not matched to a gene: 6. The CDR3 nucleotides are TGTGCCAGCAGTTTATCCGGGACAGGGGAAATCTCTGGAAACACCATATATTTT. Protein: CASSLSGTGEISGNTIYF. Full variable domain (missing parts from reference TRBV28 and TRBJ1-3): DVKVTQSSRYLVKRTGEKVFLECVQDMDHENMFWYRQDPGLGLRLIYFSYDVKMKEKGDIPEGYSVSREKKERFSLILESASTNQTSMYLCASSLSGTGEISGNTIYFGEGSWLTVV.

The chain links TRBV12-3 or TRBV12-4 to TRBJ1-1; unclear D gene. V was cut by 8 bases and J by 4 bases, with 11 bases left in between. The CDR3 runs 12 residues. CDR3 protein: CASASGVTEAFF. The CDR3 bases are TGTGCCAGCGCCTCCGGGGTCACTGAAGCTTTCTTT.

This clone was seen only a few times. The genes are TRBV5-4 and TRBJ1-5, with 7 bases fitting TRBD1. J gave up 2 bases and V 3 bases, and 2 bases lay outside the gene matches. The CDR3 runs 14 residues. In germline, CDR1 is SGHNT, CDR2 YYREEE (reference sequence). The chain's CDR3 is CASSYGQGNQPQHF. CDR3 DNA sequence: TGTGCCAGCAGCTACGGACAGGGCAATCAGCCCCAGCATTTT.

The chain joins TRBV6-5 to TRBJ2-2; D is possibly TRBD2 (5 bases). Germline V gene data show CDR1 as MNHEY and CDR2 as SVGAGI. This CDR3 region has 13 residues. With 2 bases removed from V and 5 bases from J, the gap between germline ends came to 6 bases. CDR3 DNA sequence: TGTGCCAGCAGTTACCGGGATACCGGGGAGCTGTTTTTT. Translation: CASSYRDTGELFF.

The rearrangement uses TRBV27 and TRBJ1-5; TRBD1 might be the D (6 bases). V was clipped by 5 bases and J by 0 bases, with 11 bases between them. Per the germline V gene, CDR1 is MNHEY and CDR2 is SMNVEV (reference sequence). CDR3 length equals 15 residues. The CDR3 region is CASSPTGFSNQPQHF. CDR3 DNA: TGTGCCAGCAGTCCTACAGGGTTTAGCAATCAGCCCCAGCATTTT.

CDR3 protein: CATRQGENYGYTF. The CDR3, as DNA: TGTGCCACGAGACAGGGGGAGAACTATGGCTACACCTTC. The chain is built from TRBV24-1 and TRBJ1-2, with 9 bases lining up with TRBD1. The CDR3 is 13 amino acids. Per the germline V gene, CDR1 is KGHDR and CDR2 is SFDVKD. Trimming cost V 10 bases and J 2 bases; bases outside gene matches: 4.

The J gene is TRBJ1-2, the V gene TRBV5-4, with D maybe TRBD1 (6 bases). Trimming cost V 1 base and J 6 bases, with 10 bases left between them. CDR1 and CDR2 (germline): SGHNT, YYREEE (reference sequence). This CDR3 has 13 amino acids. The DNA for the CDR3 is TGTGCCAGCAGCTTGAGGGGGAGTGATGGCTACACCTTC. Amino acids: CASSLRGSDGYTF.

The CDR3 sequence is CASSHGQGRNQPQHF. The CDR3 DNA is TGTGCCAGCAGCCACGGACAGGGGAGGAATCAGCCCCAGCATTTT. This chain connects TRBV4-2 to TRBJ1-5, with 9 positions matching TRBD1. The CDR3 covers 15 residues. The ends lost 3 bases at V and 4 bases at J; junction bases unmatched: 4. Germline V gives CDR1 LGHNA, CDR2 YNFKEQ.

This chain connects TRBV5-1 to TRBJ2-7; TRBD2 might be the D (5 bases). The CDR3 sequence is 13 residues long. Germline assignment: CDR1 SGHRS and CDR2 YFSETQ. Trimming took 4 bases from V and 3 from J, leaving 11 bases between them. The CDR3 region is CASSQDLYYEQYF. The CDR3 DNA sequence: TGCGCCAGCAGCCAGGACTTATACTACGAGCAGTACTTC.

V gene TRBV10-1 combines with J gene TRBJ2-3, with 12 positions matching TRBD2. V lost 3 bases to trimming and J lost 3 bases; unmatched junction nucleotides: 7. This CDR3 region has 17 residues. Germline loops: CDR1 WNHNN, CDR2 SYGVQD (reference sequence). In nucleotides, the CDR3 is TGCGCCAGCAGTGAAGGACTAGCGGGATCGGGGACAGATACGCAGTATTTT. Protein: CASSEGLAGSGTDTQYF.

The CDR3 protein is CASSQVAGGGGSSYEQYF. The DNA for the CDR3 is TGTGCCAGCAGCCAAGTCGCTGGTGGGGGGGGAAGCTCCTACGAGCAGTACTTC. V usage is TRBV4-2 and J usage is TRBJ2-7, with 7 nucleotides matching TRBD2. There are 18 residues in the CDR3. V lost 1 base, J lost 0 bases, and 12 bases stayed unmatched. The germline V gene encodes CDR1 LGHNA and CDR2 YNFKEQ.